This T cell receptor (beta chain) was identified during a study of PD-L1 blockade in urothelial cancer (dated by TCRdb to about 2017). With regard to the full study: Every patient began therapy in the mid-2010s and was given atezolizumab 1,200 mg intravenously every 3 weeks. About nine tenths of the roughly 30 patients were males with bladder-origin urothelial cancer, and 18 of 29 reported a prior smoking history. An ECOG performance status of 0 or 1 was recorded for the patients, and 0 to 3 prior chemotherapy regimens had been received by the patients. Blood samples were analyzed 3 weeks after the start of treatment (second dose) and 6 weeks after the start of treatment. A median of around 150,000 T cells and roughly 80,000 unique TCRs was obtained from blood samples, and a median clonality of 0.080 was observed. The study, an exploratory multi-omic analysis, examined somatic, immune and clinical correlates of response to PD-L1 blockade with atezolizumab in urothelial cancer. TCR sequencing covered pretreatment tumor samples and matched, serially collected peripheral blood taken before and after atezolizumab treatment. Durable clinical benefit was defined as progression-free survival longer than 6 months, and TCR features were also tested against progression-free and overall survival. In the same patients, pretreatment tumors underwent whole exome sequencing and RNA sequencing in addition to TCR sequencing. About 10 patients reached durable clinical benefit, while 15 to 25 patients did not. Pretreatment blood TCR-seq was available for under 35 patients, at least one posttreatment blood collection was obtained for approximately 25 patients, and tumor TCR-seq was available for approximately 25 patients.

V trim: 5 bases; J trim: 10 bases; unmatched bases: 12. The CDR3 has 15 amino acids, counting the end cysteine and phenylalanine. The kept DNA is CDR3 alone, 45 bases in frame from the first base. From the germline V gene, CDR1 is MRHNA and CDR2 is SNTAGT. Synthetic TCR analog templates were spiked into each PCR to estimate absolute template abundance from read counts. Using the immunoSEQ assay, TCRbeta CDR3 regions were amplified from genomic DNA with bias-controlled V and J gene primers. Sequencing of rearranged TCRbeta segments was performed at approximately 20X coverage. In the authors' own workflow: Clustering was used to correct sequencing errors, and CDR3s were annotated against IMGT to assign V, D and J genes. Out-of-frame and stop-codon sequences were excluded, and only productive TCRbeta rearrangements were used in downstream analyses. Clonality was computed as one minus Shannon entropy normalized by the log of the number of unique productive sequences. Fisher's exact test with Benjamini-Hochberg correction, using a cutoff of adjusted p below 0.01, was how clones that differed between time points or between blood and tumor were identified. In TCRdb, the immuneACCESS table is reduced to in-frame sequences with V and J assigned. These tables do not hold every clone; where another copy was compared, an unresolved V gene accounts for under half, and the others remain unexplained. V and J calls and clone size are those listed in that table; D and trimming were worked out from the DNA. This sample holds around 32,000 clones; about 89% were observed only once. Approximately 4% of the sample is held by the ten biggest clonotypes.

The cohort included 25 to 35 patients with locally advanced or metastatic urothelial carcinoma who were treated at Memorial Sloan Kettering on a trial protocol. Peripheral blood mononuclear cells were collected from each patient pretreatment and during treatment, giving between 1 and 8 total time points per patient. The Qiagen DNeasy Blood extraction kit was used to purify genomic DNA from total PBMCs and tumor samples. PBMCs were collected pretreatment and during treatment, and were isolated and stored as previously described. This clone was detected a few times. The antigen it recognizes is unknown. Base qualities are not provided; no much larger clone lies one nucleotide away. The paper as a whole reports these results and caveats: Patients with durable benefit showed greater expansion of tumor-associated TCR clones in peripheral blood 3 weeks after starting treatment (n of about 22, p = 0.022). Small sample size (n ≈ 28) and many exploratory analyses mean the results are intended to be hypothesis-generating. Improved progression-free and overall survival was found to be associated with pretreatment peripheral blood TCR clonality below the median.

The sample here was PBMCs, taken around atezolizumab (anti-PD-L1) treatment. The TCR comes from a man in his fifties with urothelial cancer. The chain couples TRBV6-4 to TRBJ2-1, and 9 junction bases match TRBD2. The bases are TGTGCCAGCAGTACAGAAAGCGGGGGGTCCTGGGAGCAGTTCTTC. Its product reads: CASSTESGGSWEQFF.